The 26 T cell receptor beta chains listed next were all sequenced from one sample in a study of blood T cell repertoires in COVID-19. TCRdb's copy holds only in-frame clones and misses some; the assay was immunoSEQ multiplex PCR. The table includes some 110,000 clones, around 85% detected once. Material: peripheral blood. All receptors come from a man in his fifties with acute or convalescent COVID-19.

The J gene is TRBJ1-5, the V gene TRBV4-1; 8 nucleotides align to TRBD1. Germline V gene sequence: CDR1 MGHRA, CDR2 YSYEKL. This CDR3 has 17 amino acids. Germline trimming cut 1 base from V and 5 bases from J; bases unmatched to any gene: 10. The CDR3 spells CASSQGMARGLDQPQHF. As DNA, the CDR3 is TGCGCCAGCAGCCAAGGGATGGCCAGGGGGCTTGATCAGCCCCAGCATTTT.

The V and J genes are TRBV11-3 and TRBJ2-7, with 9 nucleotides matching TRBD2. Germline CDR1 SGHNT, CDR2 YENEEA. The ends lost 1 base at V and 2 bases at J; junction bases unmatched: 3. This CDR3 has 15 residues. The CDR3 here is CASSLASGETYEQYF. Here the CDR3 DNA reads TGTGCCAGCAGCTTAGCTAGCGGGGAGACCTACGAGCAGTACTTC.

The chain joins TRBV2 to TRBJ1-5, with TRBD1 as a possible D gene (6 bases). Germline V lookup: CDR1 SNHLY, CDR2 FYNNEI. Trimming removed 11 bases from V and 3 bases from J, with 14 bases in between. The CDR3 runs to 13 residues. Written as DNA, the CDR3 is TGTGCCGGGACATGGAGGTCCAATCAGCCCCAGCATTTT. Translating it yields CAGTWRSNQPQHF.

The CDR3 region has the DNA TGTGCCAGCAGCACGAACTTCAGGGCTAACTATGGCTACACCTTC. Amino acid sequence: CASSTNFRANYGYTF. The V gene is TRBV7-9, the J gene TRBJ1-2; D is perhaps TRBD1 (5 bases). The germline V gene encodes CDR1 SEHNR and CDR2 FQNEAQ (reference sequence). V shed 5 bases and J shed 0 bases, with 13 bases lying between them. This CDR3 is 15 amino acids long.

DNA of the CDR3: TGTGCCAGCAGCCCCCGGTCTACTAGGGGACTAGTTGCGGAGACCCAGTACTTC. This encodes CASSPRSTRGLVAETQYF. The chain carries TRBV5-6 and TRBJ2-5; 8 bases are a match to TRBD2. Trimming cost V 4 bases and J 5 bases; bases outside gene matches: 19. Germline V gives CDR1 SGHDT, CDR2 YYEEEE. The CDR3 totals 18 residues.

This chain joins TRBV6-5 and TRBJ2-7, with D possibly being TRBD1 (6 bases). The V and J ends lost 5 bases and 3 bases respectively, with 14 bases between them. The CDR3 has 14 amino acids. Germline V CDR1 and CDR2: MNHEY, SVGAGI. The CDR3 spells CASSPYVQGYEQYF. CDR3 in DNA: TGTGCCAGCAGTCCCTATGTACAGGGCTACGAGCAGTACTTC.

The rearrangement uses TRBV5-4 and TRBJ1-2; 10 bases match TRBD1. The CDR3 runs 15 residues. Trimming removed 9 bases from V and 1 base from J; junction bases left unmatched: 9. Germline assignment: CDR1 SGHNT and CDR2 YYREEE (reference sequence). The CDR3, as DNA: TGTGCCACAGATAAAGGGACAGGGGATAACTATGGCTACACCTTC. Its protein is CATDKGTGDNYGYTF.

This chain uses TRBV6-5 with TRBJ2-1, with 8 bases lining up with TRBD1. Germline assignment: CDR1 MNHEY and CDR2 SVGAGI. V shed 6 bases, J shed 4 bases, and the junction held 8 bases outside the gene matches. The CDR3 spans 15 residues. CDR3 in DNA: TGTGCCAGCAGAACTACACAGGGGGGATACAATGAGCAGTTCTTC. This encodes CASRTTQGGYNEQFF.

The chain links TRBV19 to TRBJ2-7; 10 positions match TRBD2. Germline V CDR1 and CDR2: LNHDA, SQIVND (reference sequence). The junction had 2 bases not matched to a gene; V was cut back by 2 bases and J by 1 base. The CDR3 contains 15 residues. Here the CDR3 DNA reads TGTGCCAGTAGTATATTAGCGGGAGGTTCCTACGAGCAGTACTTC. Amino acids: CASSILAGGSYEQYF.

This rearrangement joins TRBV10-3 to TRBJ1-1; D perhaps matches TRBD1 (5 bases). The length of the CDR3 is 16 residues. Trimming pared 7 bases from V and 1 base from J, leaving 19 bases between. CDR1 is ENHRY and CDR2 is SYGVKD in the germline V gene. The CDR3 DNA reads as TGTGCCATCACCTCGAATGCCGGGGGGTGGAACACTGAAGCTTTCTTT. Protein product: CAITSNAGGWNTEAFF.

CDR3 protein: CASSLGLQKGNYGYTF. CDR3 nucleotides: TGTGCCAGCAGTTTGGGACTCCAGAAGGGGAACTATGGCTACACCTTC. V usage is TRBV6-5 and J usage is TRBJ1-2; maybe TRBD1 (5 bases). Germline assignment: CDR1 MNHEY and CDR2 SVGAGI. This CDR3 comprises 16 residues. Trimming removed 4 bases from V and 2 bases from J, with 17 bases in between.

The chain couples TRBV6-5 to TRBJ2-1; TRBD2 aligns across 7 bases. Germline V gene data show CDR1 as MNHEY and CDR2 as SVGAGI. After removal of 6 bases from V and 3 bases from J, the junction contained 5 bases not matched to a gene. This CDR3 spans 14 amino acids. The DNA of the CDR3 is TGTGCCAGCAGAAGAGCGGGAAGCTACAATGAGCAGTTCTTC. Its protein is CASRRAGSYNEQFF.

A single count supports this clone. The J gene is TRBJ1-1, the V gene TRBV28; 7 nucleotides agree with TRBD1. The CDR3 contains 15 residues. Germline CDR1 reads MDHEN; CDR2 reads SYDVKM. The V and J ends lost 4 bases and 0 bases, in that order; junction bases with no gene match: 5. CDR3 bases: TGTGCCAGCAGTTCGTACAGGGGCATGAACACTGAAGCTTTCTTT. Its protein is CASSSYRGMNTEAFF.

This chain links TRBV9 with TRBJ2-1; 7 bases line up with TRBD2. Germline values: CDR1 SGDLS, CDR2 YYNGEE. This CDR3 has 15 residues. Germline trimming cut 5 bases from V and 0 bases from J; bases unmatched to any gene: 5. This CDR3 reads CASSLAGLSYNEQFF. The CDR3 nucleotides read TGTGCCAGCAGTTTAGCGGGCCTCTCCTACAATGAGCAGTTCTTC. Full variable domain (outside the CDR3, taken from reference TRBV9 and TRBJ2-1): DSGVTQTPKHLITATGQRVTLRCSPRSGDLSVYWYQQSLDQGLQFLIQYYNGEERAKGNILERFSAQQFPDLHSELNLSSLELGDSALYFCASSLAGLSYNEQFFGPGTRLTVL.

The gene calls are TRBV28 and TRBJ1-5; D not certain. V was pared by 3 bases and J by 4 bases, with 19 bases between. CDR1 MDHEN and CDR2 SYDVKM come from the germline V gene. CDR3 length: 17 amino acids. The CDR3 coding sequence is TGTGCCAGCAGTTTTGGCAGTTTCGGGGTGGCGAATCAGCCCCAGCATTTT. Its protein product is CASSFGSFGVANQPQHF.

This chain joins TRBV5-8 and TRBJ2-1; TRBD2 matches at 16 bases. V gave up 6 bases and J gave up 11 bases; unmatched junction bases: 5. There are 14 residues in the CDR3. Germline values: CDR1 SGHTS, CDR2 YDEGEE. This CDR3 reads CASTRGLAGGQQFF. CDR3 in DNA: TGTGCCAGCACCAGGGGACTAGCGGGGGGGCAGCAGTTCTTC.

J is TRBJ2-7 and V is TRBV12-3 or TRBV12-4, with a possible D match to TRBD1 (5 bases). The CDR3 length is 13 residues. Trimming cost V 2 bases and J 3 bases, with 8 bases left between them. The CDR3 region is CASSLNRNYEQYF. CDR3 in DNA: TGTGCCAGCAGTTTAAACAGGAACTACGAGCAGTACTTC.

Here the CDR3 DNA reads TGTGCCAGCAGCTTACGACTCTCCACCGGGGAGCTGTTTTTT. Protein product: CASSLRLSTGELFF. V gene TRBV14 combines with J gene TRBJ2-2; no definite D call. Trimming cost V 5 bases and J 4 bases, with 11 bases left between them. This CDR3 is 14 amino acids long. Germline values: CDR1 SGHDN, CDR2 FVKESK.

This chain links TRBV6-5 with TRBJ2-7, with TRBD2 as a possible D gene (6 bases). V was trimmed by 6 bases and J by 6 bases, leaving 9 bases between them. Germline loops: CDR1 MNHEY, CDR2 SVGAGI. The CDR3 contains 11 residues. The CDR3 DNA is TGTGCCAGCAGCCACGGGGGCGAGCAGTACTTC. Its protein is CASSHGGEQYF.

The J gene is TRBJ1-1, the V gene TRBV10-3; 12 bases match TRBD1. CDR1 ENHRY and CDR2 SYGVKD come from the germline V gene. CDR3 length: 14 amino acids. V shed 8 bases, J shed 1 base, and the junction held 2 bases outside the gene matches. The CDR3, as DNA: TGTGCCATCGGGACAGGGGGCTGGAACACTGAAGCTTTCTTT. It specifies CAIGTGGWNTEAFF.

The genes are TRBV9 and TRBJ2-2; D is perhaps TRBD2 (6 bases). V was pared by 4 bases and J by 4 bases, with 8 bases between. This CDR3 region has 13 residues. Germline V CDR1 and CDR2: SGDLS, YYNGEE. CDR3 in amino acids: CASSISGTGELFF. DNA for the CDR3: TGTGCCAGCAGCATTAGCGGCACCGGGGAGCTGTTTTTT.

This clone was seen just once. This chain links TRBV5-8 with TRBJ2-7; 8 bases match TRBD2. The CDR3 spans 14 residues. The junction had 5 bases not matched to a gene; V was cut back by 3 bases and J by 3 bases. CDR1 and CDR2 from the germline V gene are SGHTS and YDEGEE. The CDR3, as DNA: TGTGCCAGCAGCTCCGGGACTAGGTTCTACGAGCAGTACTTC. It is translated as CASSSGTRFYEQYF.

The CDR3 loop is CASSPEASTDTQYF. DNA for the CDR3: TGTGCCAGCAGCCCGGAGGCTAGCACAGATACGCAGTATTTT. The chain uses TRBV7-8 and TRBJ2-3, with D possibly being TRBD2 (5 bases). This CDR3 comprises 14 residues. Trimming shortened V by 5 bases and J by 0 bases, and 9 bases separated the two germline ends. The germline CDR1 and CDR2 sequences are SGHVS and FQNEAQ.

The rearrangement joins TRBV19 to TRBJ2-3, with 7 bases fitting TRBD1. Germline V CDR1 and CDR2: LNHDA, SQIVND (reference sequence). The CDR3 sequence is 15 residues long. Unmatched junction bases numbered 11, after V lost 9 bases and J lost 2 bases. CDR3 DNA: TGTGCCAGCCACAGGGGACCGGGGAACACAGATACGCAGTATTTT. This codes for CASHRGPGNTDTQYF.

The J gene is TRBJ2-7, the V gene TRBV5-5; D is perhaps TRBD1 (5 bases). This CDR3 comprises 12 residues. V was cut by 1 base and J by 6 bases, with 8 bases left in between. Germline V gene lookup returns CDR1 SGHKS and CDR2 YYEKEE (reference sequence). In DNA, the CDR3 is TGTGCCAGCAGCTTGATCCAGGGCGAGCAGTACTTC. Protein sequence: CASSLIQGEQYF.

The chain combines TRBV5-1 with TRBJ2-7; possibly TRBD2 for D (6 bases). Per the germline V gene, CDR1 is SGHRS and CDR2 is YFSETQ. V was cut by 4 bases and J by 0 bases, with 11 bases left in between. The CDR3 runs 14 residues. The CDR3 protein is CASSPGTASYEQYF. The CDR3 bases are TGCGCCAGCAGCCCGGGGACTGCCTCCTACGAGCAGTACTTC.